This T cell receptor (beta chain) was sequenced for a study of T-cell reconstitution after alpha-beta-depleted transplantation in children. Study-wide results and caveats: A year had passed since transplant, and T-cell counts and diversity by then came mostly from newly produced T cells.

This clonotype turned up a few times. The antigen is undetermined. At one of its ends the junction is not consistent with the germline gene, which may arise from a read error. The CDR3 covers 13 residues. The germline gives CDR1 SGHRS, CDR2 YFSETQ. For TCRbeta, the library was prepared with unique molecular identifiers. TCRdb re-called the PCR reads through MiXCR, storing one row per CDR3 protein. The repertoire has some 260,000 distinct CDR3 sequences, 20% to 30% of them found once; the top ten carry around 4.8%. The sample consisted of PBMCs, mostly from graft donor cells, taken 360 days after TCRalphabeta/CD19-depleted stem cell transplant. The receptor comes from a female patient aged 2-10 years who had a stem cell transplant for congenital amegakaryocytic thrombocytopenia, so the T cells may come from the graft donor. The chain employs TRBV5-1 and TRBJ1-1; D is perhaps TRBD1 (5 bases). This CDR3 reads CASSLGGETEVFF. CDR3 DNA: TGCGCCAGCAGCTTAGGAGGGGAAACTGAAGTTTTTTTT.